This is a list of T cell receptor beta chains from one sample in a study of molecular identifiers for immune sequencing clone quantification. In TCRdb, the PCR reads were re-called with MiXCR into one record per CDR3 protein. The table records approximately 90,000 distinct CDR3 sequences, 20% to 25% of them present only once. What was sequenced was naive CD8+ T cells from blood, with Jurkat cell RNA spiked in. Receptors were obtained from a human donor in good health. Some libraries in this study had Jurkat cell RNA spiked in. The CDR3 runs from the conserved cysteine through the conserved F or W. Clone size is not always given. Where it is, it says once, few, many or a class for expanded clones.

J: TRBJ2-1
V: TRBV24-1
size: .
CDR3: CATSAGLSTEQFF

J: TRBJ2-3
V: TRBV7-6
size: .
CDR3: CAGSLARNTLYF

J: TRBJ2-1
V: TRBV12-3/TRBV12-4
size: few
CDR3: CASSSTGYSYNEQFF

J: TRBJ2-2
V: TRBV30
size: .
CDR3: CAWSVFGELFF

J: TRBJ1-3
V: TRBV4-1
size: .
CDR3: CASAGLGNTIYF

J: TRBJ1-3
V: TRBV4-1
size: many
CDR3: CASSQDRSSGNTIYF

J: TRBJ2-7
V: TRBV4-1
size: .
CDR3: CASSQERGRGDYEQDF

J: TRBJ2-5
V: TRBV5-1
size: many
CDR3: CASSFLNKKETQYF

J: TRBJ1-1
V: TRBV6-2/TRBV6-3
size: .
CDR3: CASSHDRGRKNTEAFF

J: TRBJ2-1
V: TRBV13
size: few
CDR3: CATGTSGWDEQFF

J: TRBJ2-7
V: TRBV12-3/TRBV12-4
size: .
CDR3: CASSFQGGSYEQYF

J: TRBJ2-4
V: TRBV7-9
size: many
CDR3: CASSLQSNIQYF

J: TRBJ2-3
V: TRBV27
size: many
CDR3: CASSSLAEPKSSTDTQYF

J: TRBJ1-5
V: TRBV28
size: many
CDR3: CASGQPQHF

J: TRBJ2-7
V: TRBV5-5
size: many
CDR3: CASSRGGRDGSYEQYF

J: TRBJ2-7
V: TRBV20-1
size: .
CDR3: CSATTGLAASYEQYF

J: TRBJ2-7
V: TRBV28
size: .
CDR3: CASSFLLRGNEQNF

J: TRBJ2-6
V: TRBV4-3
size: many
CDR3: CASSQDRSFYGANVLTF

J: TRBJ2-3
V: TRBV27
size: once
CDR3: CASRFTGRRPDTQYF

J: TRBJ2-7
V: TRBV4-1
size: .
CDR3: CASSQDSPVGGSYEQYF

J: TRBJ2-3
V: TRBV23-1
size: many
CDR3: CASSRIGTDTQADTQYF

J: TRBJ2-7
V: TRBV7-9
size: many
CDR3: CASSPRGQGALEQYF

J: TRBJ2-7
V: TRBV4-3
size: many
CDR3: CASSQLQGTSYEQYF

J: TRBJ2-4
V: TRBV7-8
size: many
CDR3: CASSPVSELAKNIQYF

J: TRBJ2-3
V: TRBV7-9
size: many
CDR3: CASSLFTKGADTQYF

J: TRBJ1-5
V: TRBV28
size: .
CDR3: CASRVRQVSNQPQHF

J: TRBJ2-3
V: TRBV3-1
size: .
CDR3: CASRRGSSPLTDTQYF

J: TRBJ2-3
V: TRBV12-3/TRBV12-4
size: many
CDR3: CASSLLGRSTDTQYF

J: TRBJ2-5
V: TRBV28
size: many
CDR3: CASSPAGRGETQYF

J: TRBJ1-1
V: TRBV6-2/TRBV6-3
size: many
CDR3: CASSYREVNTEAFF

J: TRBJ2-7
V: TRBV27
size: .
CDR3: CASSSPWEVEQYF

J: TRBJ2-1
V: TRBV30
size: many
CDR3: CAWSVVSGRYNEQFF

J: TRBJ2-3
V: TRBV7-9
size: many
CDR3: CASSSTRLAPDTQYF

J: TRBJ2-3
V: TRBV27
size: many
CDR3: CASSPILQSDTQYF

J: TRBJ1-1
V: TRBV28
size: .
CDR3: CASIFPGGGTEAFF

J: TRBJ2-1
V: TRBV7-7
size: many
CDR3: CASSLEGTGGHEQFF

J: TRBJ1-2
V: TRBV29-1
size: many
CDR3: CSVDRATTNYGYTF

J: TRBJ2-3
V: TRBV12-3/TRBV12-4
size: .
CDR3: CASTPPNDTQYF

J: TRBJ2-1
V: TRBV2
size: many
CDR3: CASNLNEQFF

J: TRBJ2-5
V: TRBV7-9
size: many
CDR3: CASSPGLAEETQYF

J: TRBJ2-7
V: TRBV14
size: .
CDR3: CASSQDWAGGSYEQYF

J: TRBJ2-7
V: TRBV7-9
size: many
CDR3: CASSQGQGFLHEQYF

J: TRBJ2-5
V: TRBV4-1
size: .
CDR3: CASRPGPGQATPSF

J: TRBJ2-5
V: TRBV27
size: many
CDR3: CASSLWNGAEETQYF

J: TRBJ2-7
V: TRBV11-1
size: few
CDR3: CASSLASGQGAYEQYF

J: TRBJ1-1
V: TRBV18
size: .
CDR3: CASSPPDRNTEAFF

J: TRBJ2-1
V: TRBV6-2/TRBV6-3
size: .
CDR3: CASSPMRLAGGHEQFF

J: TRBJ2-3
V: TRBV3-1
size: many
CDR3: CASSQDASGTGGWVSQYF

J: TRBJ2-1
V: TRBV11-2
size: many
CDR3: CASSLGRTGLRGNEQFF

J: TRBJ1-6
V: TRBV28
size: many
CDR3: CASSPRSLFHSPLHF